These 26 T cell receptor beta chains came from one sample sequenced in a study of T-cell reconstitution after alpha-beta-depleted transplantation in children. Construction of the TCRbeta library involved unique molecular identifiers. TCRdb independently ran MiXCR on the PCR reads; one entry per CDR3 protein. Here the sample spans approximately 500,000 distinct CDR3 sequences, 25% to 30% being singletons. Here the sequenced sample was PBMCs, taken before TCRalphabeta/CD19-depleted stem cell transplant. These TCRs come from a boy under two years old with Wiskott-Aldrich syndrome, due to receive a stem cell transplant.

The chain links TRBV12-3 or TRBV12-4 to TRBJ2-1; TRBD2 aligns across 10 bases. V dropped 6 bases and J dropped 8; count of bases not matched to a gene: 10. CDR3 length: 15 residues. CDR3 in DNA: TGTGCCAGCAGGGAGAGTAGCGGGAGGAGGCATGAGCAGTTCTTC. It translates to CASRESSGRRHEQFF.

This rearrangement joins TRBV7-8 to TRBJ2-3, with D possibly TRBD1 on 5 matching bases. The V and J ends lost 5 bases and 5 bases respectively, with 8 bases between them. The CDR3 covers 12 residues. Germline V lookup: CDR1 SGHVS, CDR2 FQNEAQ. The CDR3 here is CASSGAGDTQYF. For the CDR3, the DNA is TGTGCCAGCAGCGGGGCCGGAGATACGCAGTATTTT.

The chain uses TRBV25-1 and TRBJ2-3; the D gene is possibly TRBD2 (6 bases). The ends were cut back, 1 base at V and 1 base at J, with 12 bases in the middle. Germline lookup yields CDR1 MGHDK and CDR2 SYGVNS. The CDR3 extends over 16 amino acids. The CDR3 bases are TGTGCCAGCAGTGAATTTGCGGGATCGGGCACAGATACGCAGTATTTT. Translated, it gives CASSEFAGSGTDTQYF.

J is TRBJ2-7 and V is TRBV5-5; D is possibly TRBD1 (7 bases). The CDR3 covers 13 residues. The V and J ends lost 0 bases and 8 bases respectively, with 12 bases between them. Per germline, CDR1 SGHKS and CDR2 YYEKEE (reference sequence). The CDR3 sequence: CASSLDRGGKQYF. CDR3 DNA sequence: TGTGCCAGCAGCTTGGACAGGGGAGGCAAGCAGTACTTC.

The rearrangement links TRBV5-1 to TRBJ2-7; D is unresolved. The ends were cut back, 0 bases at V and 5 bases at J, with 3 bases in the middle. This CDR3 region has 11 residues. CDR1 and CDR2 (germline): SGHRS, YFSETQ. CDR3 protein: CASSLADEQYF. CDR3 sequence (DNA): TGCGCCAGCAGCTTGGCTGACGAGCAGTACTTC.

In the case of this clonotype: This likely comes from a read error, as the CDR3 has no conserved phenylalanine or tryptophan at its end. The CDR3 region is CASSLKTGGGYGYTL. The CDR3 DNA follows: TGCGCCAGCAGCTTGAAGACAGGGGGCGGCTATGGCTACACCTTG. The chain has TRBV5-1 and TRBJ1-2; 10 bases line up with TRBD1. Trimming at V came to 1 base and at J to 4 bases, leaving 4 bases not matched to a gene. CDR3 length: 15 residues. In germline, CDR1 is SGHRS, CDR2 YFSETQ.

This clonotype has more than one count but fewer than ten. In nucleotides, the CDR3 is TGCGCCAGCAGCCCCCGCGCGGGATTGAATTACGAGCAGTACTTC. Translation: CASSPRAGLNYEQYF. The chain carries TRBV5-1 and TRBJ2-7, with a tentative D call TRBD2 (6 bases). V was shortened by 4 bases and J by 4 bases, with 18 bases between the two germline ends. From germline, CDR1 is SGHRS and CDR2 YFSETQ. The CDR3 covers 15 residues.

V is TRBV7-2 and J is TRBJ2-7; 7 nucleotides agree with TRBD1. With 4 bases clipped from V and 3 bases from J, the junction kept 9 bases outside the gene matches. Germline values: CDR1 SGHTA, CDR2 FQGNSA. The CDR3 spans 15 residues. Written as DNA, the CDR3 is TGTGCCAGCAGCTCGCACCGGGACAGAGTCTACGAGCAGTACTTC. Translation gives CASSSHRDRVYEQYF. The complete variable domain, with remaining parts taken from reference TRBV7-2 and TRBJ2-7, reads GAGVSQSPSNKVTEKGKDVELRCDPISGHTALYWYRQSLGQGLEFLIYFQGNSAPDKSGLPSDRFSAERTGGSVSTLTIQRTQQEDSAVYLCASSSHRDRVYEQYFGPGTRLTVT.

Only a few counts were recorded for this clonotype. The CDR3 DNA reads TGTGCCAGCTCGGGACATACGCAGTATTTT. This encodes CASSGHTQYF. The chain couples TRBV18 to TRBJ2-3; D tentatively reads TRBD1 or TRBD2 (5 bases each). The germline CDR1 and CDR2 sequences are KGHSH and LQKENI. The CDR3 is made up of 10 amino acids. Trimming removed 6 bases from V and 7 bases from J, with 5 bases in between.

The sample holds a few counts of this clonotype. V and J are TRBV5-1 and TRBJ2-1; the match to TRBD1 covers 9 bases. The V segment lost 0 bases and the J segment 1 base; nucleotides outside the gene matches: 5. The length of the CDR3 is 17 residues. Germline V gene sequence: CDR1 SGHRS, CDR2 YFSETQ. CDR3 region: CASSLGTGVRSYNEQFF. The DNA of the CDR3 is TGCGCCAGCAGCTTGGGGACAGGGGTTCGGTCCTACAATGAGCAGTTCTTC.

This chain uses TRBV7-2 with TRBJ1-4, with D perhaps TRBD1 (6 bases). The length of the CDR3 is 15 residues. Trimming took 5 bases from V and 5 from J, leaving 15 bases between them. Germline V gene lookup returns CDR1 SGHTA and CDR2 FQGNSA. The CDR3 sequence: CASSRAGVNNEKLFF. In DNA form, the CDR3 reads TGTGCCAGCAGCCGCGCAGGGGTGAACAATGAAAAACTGTTTTTT.

V gene TRBV4-1 combines with J gene TRBJ2-7; 8 nucleotides line up with TRBD1. The CDR3 is 15 residues long. Germline V gene lookup returns CDR1 MGHRA and CDR2 YSYEKL. With 1 base clipped from V and 5 bases from J, the junction kept 7 bases outside the gene matches. CDR3 residues: CASSQADRELNEQYF. The CDR3 coding sequence is TGCGCCAGCAGCCAAGCGGACAGGGAACTCAACGAGCAGTACTTC.

V and J are TRBV29-1 and TRBJ2-1; 14 nucleotides agree with TRBD2. This CDR3 spans 15 amino acids. CDR1 and CDR2 (germline): SQVTM, ANQGSEA. The V segment lost 5 bases and the J segment 9 bases; nucleotides outside the gene matches: 9. Here the CDR3 DNA reads TGCAGCGTTCCCCGACTAGCGGGAGGGAGATCTGAGCAGTTCTTC. Translating it yields CSVPRLAGGRSEQFF.

V usage is TRBV7-3 and J usage is TRBJ2-1; 14 nucleotides match TRBD2. CDR1 and CDR2 (germline): SGHTA, FQGTGA. This CDR3 has 18 residues. Trimming cost V 2 bases and J 0 bases; bases outside gene matches: 3. CDR3 in DNA: TGTGCCAGCAGCTTATGGGGGACTAGCGGGGGCTCCTACAATGAGCAGTTCTTC. Translation gives CASSLWGTSGGSYNEQFF.

This clonotype was counted between two and nine times. V usage is TRBV29-1 and J usage is TRBJ2-7, with D possibly TRBD1 on 5 matching bases. Germline-derived CDR1 and CDR2 are SQVTM and ANQGSEA. The germline V and J ends were trimmed by 6 bases and 3 bases, with 15 bases remaining between them. The CDR3 covers 13 residues. CDR3 sequence reads: CSVRRGAHYEQYF. Here the CDR3 DNA reads TGCAGCGTCCGACGTGGGGCTCACTACGAGCAGTACTTC.

This chain joins TRBV20-1 and TRBJ2-2; D is tentatively TRBD1 or TRBD2 (5 bases each). The CDR3 covers 15 residues. The germline gives CDR1 DFQATT, CDR2 SNEGSKA (reference sequence). V was trimmed by 3 bases and J by 0 bases, leaving 11 bases between them. CDR3 amino acids: CSARMRGPNTGELFF. In DNA form, the CDR3 reads TGCAGTGCTAGGATGAGGGGACCGAACACCGGGGAGCTGTTTTTT.

The chain joins TRBV14 to TRBJ1-2; D may be TRBD1 (5 bases). Germline V gene lookup returns CDR1 SGHDN and CDR2 FVKESK. The CDR3 totals 18 residues. Trimming took off 4 bases at V and 0 bases at J, with 21 bases between the two ends. This chain's CDR3 is CASSRDSTWLLPNYGYTF. The DNA for the CDR3 is TGTGCCAGCAGCCGGGACTCCACCTGGCTACTACCTAACTATGGCTACACCTTC.

This clonotype was seen a few times. This chain connects TRBV3-1 to TRBJ1-5; D gene unclear. V dropped 1 base and J dropped 0 bases, with 4 bases sitting between them. This CDR3 spans 14 amino acids. Germline V lookup: CDR1 LGHDT, CDR2 YNNKEL (reference sequence). The DNA of the CDR3 is TGTGCCAGCAGCCAAGGACCTAGCAATCAGCCCCAGCATTTT. It yields the protein CASSQGPSNQPQHF.

This clonotype was counted between two and nine times. V and J are TRBV19 and TRBJ2-7, with D unresolved. Trimming left V 4 bases short and J 6 bases short, with 13 bases between. The germline V gene encodes CDR1 LNHDA and CDR2 SQIVND (reference sequence). This CDR3 spans 13 amino acids. The CDR3 protein is CASSTGRKGEQYF. DNA for the CDR3: TGTGCCAGTAGTACCGGACGGAAAGGCGAGCAGTACTTC.

This clonotype was detected a few times. The gene calls are TRBV20-1 and TRBJ1-2, with 8 bases matching TRBD1. J lost 5 bases, V lost 1 base, and 6 bases had no gene match. From germline, CDR1 is DFQATT and CDR2 SNEGSKA (reference sequence). The CDR3 has 14 residues. The CDR3 DNA sequence: TGCAGTGCTAGAGCGACAGGGGAAGTGTATGGCTACACCTTC. This encodes CSARATGEVYGYTF.

In the case of this clonotype: At one end the junction does not follow the germline gene, possibly because of a read error. The chain links TRBV5-1 to TRBJ2-3; TRBD2 agrees at 12 bases. Germline CDR1 reads SGHRS; CDR2 reads YFSETQ. The CDR3 has 18 residues. The DNA for the CDR3 is TGCGTCAGCAGCTTGGGACTAGCGGGCCAGAGGGGTACAGATACGCAGTATTTT. This translates into CVSSLGLAGQRGTDTQYF.

This chain's CDR3 is CASSEVRGGGELFF. Here the CDR3 DNA reads TGTGCCAGCAGTGAAGTTAGAGGGGGCGGGGAGCTGTTTTTT. The chain is built from TRBV25-1 and TRBJ2-2; perhaps TRBD1 as D (6 bases). The CDR3 totals 14 residues. V lost 2 bases and J lost 7, with 11 bases in between. Germline V gene data show CDR1 as MGHDK and CDR2 as SYGVNS.

The table lists this clonotype with a few counts. As DNA, the CDR3 is TGTGCCAGCAGCCCGACAGGGCTCAATTCACCCCTCCACTTT. It yields the protein CASSPTGLNSPLHF. V gene TRBV7-2 combines with J gene TRBJ1-6; 7 nucleotides agree with TRBD1. J was trimmed by 7 bases and V by 5 bases; bases with no gene match: 5. The CDR3 runs 14 residues. Germline V gene lookup returns CDR1 SGHTA and CDR2 FQGNSA.

V is TRBV20-1 and J is TRBJ1-5, with D unclear. The length of the CDR3 is 12 residues. V gave up 5 bases and J gave up 3 bases, with 8 bases separating them. The V gene's germline CDR1 is DFQATT and CDR2 SNEGSKA (reference sequence). The CDR3 DNA is TGCAGTGCTGGCAGCCTCAATCAGCCCCAGCATTTT. Its protein is CSAGSLNQPQHF.

The CDR3: CASSEQAIPILTYEQYF. In DNA, the CDR3 is TGTGCCAGCAGTGAACAGGCAATCCCGATACTCACCTACGAGCAGTACTTC. The rearrangement joins TRBV2 to TRBJ2-7; D is uncertain. The CDR3 runs to 17 residues. CDR1 is SNHLY and CDR2 is FYNNEI in the germline V gene. The V and J ends lost 2 bases and 2 bases respectively, with 19 bases between them.

This sequence joins TRBV20-1 and TRBJ2-7; D tentatively reads TRBD1 or TRBD2 (5 bases each). CDR1 is DFQATT, CDR2 SNEGSKA, per germline (reference sequence). V was cut by 5 bases and J by 0 bases, with 17 bases left in between. CDR3 length equals 15 residues. CDR3 in DNA: TGCAGTGCTGGACACTTAGCGAAGAGCTCCTACGAGCAGTACTTC. Translation gives CSAGHLAKSSYEQYF.